One TCR beta chain is described in this entry. The sample belongs to a study of identifying expanded T cells in peripheral blood. The CDR3 spans 14 residues. Assay: immunoSEQ multiplex PCR; the TCRdb copy retains only in-frame clones and omits some. The sample records about 110,000 clones, roughly 90% being singletons. The TCR sequence derives from a person aged 18-70 years in good health. The sequenced sample consisted of blood. The genes are TRBV21-1 and TRBJ2-7; TRBD1 reflects the table's D call only, with no check against the DNA. TRBV21-1 is a recognized pseudogene. This CDR3 is CASSNHEGAHEQYF. CDR3 in DNA: TGTGCCAGCAGCAATCATGAGGGGGCCCACGAGCAGTACTTC.